These 28 T cell receptor beta chains share one sample of origin, sequenced in a study of OX40 agonist ivuxolimab in advanced cancers. Clones were read by immunoSEQ multiplex PCR, and TCRdb kept only the in-frame ones, dropping some. The table lists about 66,000 clones, about nine tenths of them singletons, with 0.31% in the top ten. The sequencing here drew on CD4+ or CD8+ T cells sorted from blood, taken in a trial of the OX40 agonist ivuxolimab. These receptors were taken from an adult with an advanced solid tumor such as melanoma, head and neck, liver or kidney cancer.

The genes are TRBV7-3 and TRBJ2-2; D remains ambiguous. Germline V lookup: CDR1 SGHTA, CDR2 FQGTGA. Between the trimmed V and J ends, which lost 2 bases and 1 base, there was a span of 5 bases. The CDR3 sequence is 14 residues long. The CDR3 loop is CASSLSGNTGELFF. The CDR3, as DNA: TGTGCCAGCAGCTTATCTGGGAACACCGGGGAGCTGTTTTTT.

The V and J genes are TRBV6-5 and TRBJ1-2; 7 bases align to TRBD1. The CDR3 is 15 residues long. The V and J ends lost 4 bases and 4 bases, in that order; junction bases with no gene match: 9. Germline V CDR1 and CDR2: MNHEY, SVGAGI. In DNA form, the CDR3 reads TGTGCCAGCAGTTTCCAGGACAGGTCCGGCTATGGCTACACCTTC. Protein: CASSFQDRSGYGYTF.

This chain connects TRBV5-1 to TRBJ2-1; 9 bases fit TRBD2. There are 15 residues in the CDR3. After removal of 0 bases from V and 4 bases from J, the junction contained 2 bases not matched to a gene. In germline, CDR1 is SGHRS, CDR2 YFSETQ. CDR3 amino acids: CASSLELAGYNEQFF. As DNA, the CDR3 is TGCGCCAGCAGCTTGGAACTAGCGGGTTACAATGAGCAGTTCTTC.

The chain joins TRBV6-6 to TRBJ1-2; D not certain. Germline lookup yields CDR1 MNHNY and CDR2 SVGAGI (reference sequence). Deletions cut 6 bases from V and 2 bases from J, with 10 bases between. The CDR3 totals 13 residues. The CDR3 bases are TGTGCCAGCAGCTCGGACGGAAACTATGGCTACACCTTC. It translates to CASSSDGNYGYTF.

The CDR3 loop is CASSPRRQGGIQPQHF. The CDR3 DNA reads TGTGCCAGCAGTCCCCGCCGACAGGGTGGCATTCAGCCCCAGCATTTT. The chain recombines TRBV28 with TRBJ1-5; TRBD1 matches 7 bases. The CDR3 sequence is 16 residues long. V shed 5 bases, J shed 6 bases, and the junction held 13 bases outside the gene matches. The germline V gene encodes CDR1 MDHEN and CDR2 SYDVKM.

As for this clone: The junction does not match germline at one end; this may be a read error. The chain carries TRBV15 and TRBJ2-7; 7 bases map to TRBD1. Looked up from germline, CDR1 is LNHNV and CDR2 is YYDKDF (reference sequence). The CDR3 runs to 13 residues. The CDR3 loop is CATSRGRDSPVLF. Here the CDR3 DNA reads TGTGCCACCAGCAGAGGTAGGGACAGCCCTGTTCTTTTC.

The gene calls are TRBV5-1 and TRBJ1-1, with D possibly being TRBD1 (5 bases). Germline V gene lookup returns CDR1 SGHRS and CDR2 YFSETQ. The V and J ends lost 4 bases and 4 bases respectively, with 20 bases between them. The CDR3 sequence is 16 residues long. CDR3: CASSRYPGPGGTEAFF. Here the CDR3 DNA reads TGCGCCAGCAGCAGGTACCCTGGTCCGGGGGGCACTGAAGCTTTCTTT. Supplemented by reference TRBV5-1 and TRBJ1-1, the full variable domain reads KAGVTQTPRYLIKTRGQQVTLSCSPISGHRSVSWYQQTPGQGLQFLFEYFSETQRNKGNFPGRFSGRQFSNSRSEMNVSTLELGDSALYLCASSRYPGPGGTEAFFGQGTRLTVV.

The genes are TRBV28 and TRBJ1-4, with unresolved D. V was trimmed by 2 bases and J by 10 bases, leaving 8 bases between them. There are 12 residues in the CDR3. CDR1 MDHEN and CDR2 SYDVKM come from the germline V gene. In DNA form, the CDR3 reads TGTGCCAGCAGTTTAATCCTCACAAAACTGTTTTTT. It yields the protein CASSLILTKLFF.

This clone was detected once. The chain uses TRBV5-6 and TRBJ2-7, with D perhaps matching TRBD1 (5 bases). The CDR3 spans 13 residues. V lost 3 bases and J lost 2, with 9 bases in between. CDR1 is SGHDT and CDR2 is YYEEEE in the germline V gene. Here the CDR3 DNA reads TGTGCCAGCAGCTCAGGGTTTACCTACGAGCAGTACTTC. Protein product: CASSSGFTYEQYF.

J is TRBJ2-1 and V is TRBV28, with 8 bases lining up with TRBD1. The germline V gene encodes CDR1 MDHEN and CDR2 SYDVKM. The trim removed 6 bases at V and 2 bases at J, leaving 6 bases unmatched. The CDR3 is 15 residues long. The CDR3 reads CASRPQGEAYNEQFF. In DNA form, the CDR3 reads TGTGCCAGCAGACCACAGGGGGAAGCCTACAATGAGCAGTTCTTC. Supplemented by reference TRBV28 and TRBJ2-1, the full variable domain reads DVKVTQSSRYLVKRTGEKVFLECVQDMDHENMFWYRQDPGLGLRLIYFSYDVKMKEKGDIPEGYSVSREKKERFSLILESASTNQTSMYLCASRPQGEAYNEQFFGPGTRLTVL.

This chain connects TRBV5-4 to TRBJ2-2; 9 bases fit TRBD2. The germline V gene encodes CDR1 SGHNT and CDR2 YYREEE (reference sequence). The CDR3 length is 16 residues. The V segment lost 3 bases and the J segment 5 bases; nucleotides outside the gene matches: 8. This chain's CDR3 is CASSSISGSRTGELFF. Here the CDR3 DNA reads TGTGCCAGCAGCTCCATTAGCGGGAGCCGAACCGGGGAGCTGTTTTTT.

The chain has TRBV7-3 and TRBJ2-3; 8 bases line up with TRBD2. Germline-derived CDR1 and CDR2 are SGHTA and FQGTGA. The CDR3 length is 15 residues. V shed 0 bases, J shed 4 bases, and the junction held 3 bases outside the gene matches. DNA for the CDR3: TGTGCCAGCAGCTTAACCGGGACTAGGGCAGATACGCAGTATTTT. Its translation is CASSLTGTRADTQYF.

The J gene is TRBJ1-2, the V gene TRBV7-2; D is ambiguous. The CDR3 spans 14 residues. With 1 base removed from V and 6 bases from J, the gap between germline ends came to 12 bases. Looked up from germline, CDR1 is SGHTA and CDR2 is FQGNSA. This CDR3 is CASSLGRQVDGYTF. In DNA, the CDR3 is TGTGCCAGCAGCTTAGGCCGGCAGGTTGATGGCTACACCTTC. Full variable domain (outside the CDR3, taken from reference TRBV7-2 and TRBJ1-2): GAGVSQSPSNKVTEKGKDVELRCDPISGHTALYWYRQSLGQGLEFLIYFQGNSAPDKSGLPSDRFSAERTGGSVSTLTIQRTQQEDSAVYLCASSLGRQVDGYTFGSGTRLTVV.

The gene calls are TRBV6-1 and TRBJ1-6; D is possibly TRBD1 (5 bases). Germline CDR1 reads MNHNS; CDR2 reads SASEGT. This CDR3 is built from 13 residues. V lost 8 bases and J lost 7, with 12 bases in between. This CDR3 reads CASHGTHNSPLHF. The CDR3 DNA reads as TGTGCCAGCCACGGGACCCACAATTCACCCCTCCACTTT.

CDR3 residues: CASSERLSNQPQHF. CDR3 in DNA: TGTGCCAGCAGTGAACGGTTGAGCAATCAGCCCCAGCATTTT. The V gene is TRBV6-1, the J gene TRBJ1-5; the D is unclear. The CDR3 consists of 14 residues. Trimming stripped 2 bases from V and 1 base from J, with 6 bases between. Germline V lookup: CDR1 MNHNS, CDR2 SASEGT.

The J gene is TRBJ1-2, the V gene TRBV5-1, with a possible D match to TRBD1 (5 bases). Between the trimmed V and J ends, which lost 5 bases and 4 bases, there was a span of 15 bases. CDR3 length equals 14 residues. Per germline, CDR1 SGHRS and CDR2 YFSETQ. The CDR3 is CASSPQDGFYGYTF. Written as DNA, the CDR3 is TGCGCCAGCAGTCCACAGGACGGGTTCTATGGCTACACCTTC.

CDR3 amino acids: CASGLVQGMNTEAFF. CDR3 DNA: TGTGCTAGTGGTTTGGTACAGGGCATGAACACTGAAGCTTTCTTT. The genes are TRBV12-5 and TRBJ1-1; D possibly corresponds to TRBD1 (6 bases). The ends were cut back, 0 bases at V and 0 bases at J, with 8 bases in the middle. CDR3 length equals 15 residues. Per the germline V gene, CDR1 is LGHNT and CDR2 is FRNRAP.

The rearrangement links TRBV15 to TRBJ1-1, with a tentative D call TRBD1 (6 bases). The V gene's germline CDR1 is LNHNV and CDR2 YYDKDF (reference sequence). V lost 1 base to trimming and J lost 6 bases, with 15 bases between them. The CDR3 has 15 residues. CDR3 residues: CATSRGRQGRAEAFF. The CDR3 DNA follows: TGTGCCACCAGCAGAGGTCGTCAGGGGCGAGCTGAAGCTTTCTTT.

J is TRBJ2-2 and V is TRBV28; 7 bases are a match to TRBD1. This CDR3 contains 15 residues. Germline loops: CDR1 MDHEN, CDR2 SYDVKM. Losses at the gene ends were 8 bases for V and 2 bases for J; bases not matched to a gene: 8. The CDR3 sequence is CASCSQGDNTGELFF. The CDR3 DNA sequence: TGTGCCAGCTGTTCTCAGGGGGACAACACCGGGGAGCTGTTTTTT.

A single count supports this clone. This rearrangement joins TRBV21-1 to TRBJ2-7; TRBD2 is the table's D call and was not checked against the DNA. TRBV21-1 is recorded as a pseudogene. The CDR3 spans 16 residues. The CDR3 protein is CASTCEGAGPAYEQYF. The CDR3 region has the DNA TGTGCCAGCACCTGTGAGGGAGCGGGACCTGCCTACGAGCAGTACTTC.

The V gene is TRBV10-3, the J gene TRBJ1-1; 10 bases align to TRBD1. V lost 4 bases to trimming and J lost 3 bases; unmatched junction nucleotides: 8. Germline V gene data show CDR1 as ENHRY and CDR2 as SYGVKD. The CDR3 has 16 amino acids. The CDR3 sequence is CAISGDRGGLYTEAFF. CDR3 sequence (DNA): TGTGCCATCAGTGGGGACAGGGGTGGATTATACACTGAAGCTTTCTTT.

The rearrangement links TRBV11-3 to TRBJ2-1, with TRBD1 matching 11 bases. The CDR3 runs to 17 residues. The V gene's germline CDR1 is SGHNT and CDR2 YENEEA. The V gene end was trimmed by 2 bases and the J gene end by 6 bases; junction bases not matched to a gene: 9. The CDR3 protein is CASSLWTGGDALNEQFF. CDR3 in DNA: TGTGCCAGCAGCTTATGGACAGGGGGCGATGCGCTCAATGAGCAGTTCTTC.

The V and J genes are TRBV4-1 and TRBJ2-2, with D hard to call. The CDR3 is 17 residues long. V was trimmed by 3 bases and J by 7 bases, leaving 21 bases between them. The germline V gene has CDR1 MGHRA and CDR2 YSYEKL. The CDR3 nucleotides are TGCGCCAGCAGCCAGGAGTGGCCAACACGCGATGTCGGGGAGCTGTTTTTT. Translating it yields CASSQEWPTRDVGELFF.

The chain links TRBV28 to TRBJ2-1; possibly TRBD2 for D (6 bases). Germline CDR1 reads MDHEN; CDR2 reads SYDVKM. This CDR3 has 15 amino acids. Trimming shortened V by 8 bases and J by 0 bases, and 14 bases separated the two germline ends. For the CDR3, the DNA is TGTGCCAGCGGAGTGGCGGGGAGCTCCTACAATGAGCAGTTCTTC. Translating it yields CASGVAGSSYNEQFF.

Of note for this clone: Relative to the germline gene, one junction end is altered; a read error may explain this. The chain joins TRBV7-7 to TRBJ2-1, with D hard to call. The germline V gene has CDR1 SSHAT and CDR2 FNYEAQ (reference sequence). This CDR3 is built from 13 residues. The CDR3 sequence is CASSSYADNEQFF. The CDR3 bases are TGTGCTAGCAGCTCTTACGCAGACAATGAGCAGTTCTTC.

The sample holds one count of this clone. This sequence joins TRBV5-1 and TRBJ1-3; D might be TRBD1 (5 bases). The CDR3 runs to 17 residues. Trimming stripped 1 base from V and 1 base from J, with 15 bases between. Germline loops: CDR1 SGHRS, CDR2 YFSETQ. CDR3 region: CASSLLGGDLSGNTIYF. CDR3 DNA sequence: TGCGCCAGCAGCTTGTTAGGAGGGGATTTATCTGGAAACACCATATATTTT.

The chain combines TRBV5-1 with TRBJ2-5, with 11 positions matching TRBD1. Losses at the gene ends were 4 bases for V and 4 bases for J; bases not matched to a gene: 3. Germline V lookup: CDR1 SGHRS, CDR2 YFSETQ. This CDR3 region has 14 residues. The CDR3 spells CASSHGTGGETQYF. DNA for the CDR3: TGCGCCAGCAGCCACGGGACAGGGGGAGAGACCCAGTACTTC. The full variable domain, its missing parts supplied by reference TRBV5-1 and TRBJ2-5, is KAGVTQTPRYLIKTRGQQVTLSCSPISGHRSVSWYQQTPGQGLQFLFEYFSETQRNKGNFPGRFSGRQFSNSRSEMNVSTLELGDSALYLCASSHGTGGETQYFGPGTRLLVL.

V is TRBV9 and J is TRBJ2-7, with TRBD1 matching over 9 bases. The ends lost 6 bases at V and 7 bases at J; junction bases unmatched: 11. This CDR3 region has 14 residues. Per germline, CDR1 SGDLS and CDR2 YYNGEE. CDR3 sequence: CASILRDREREQYF. The CDR3 nucleotides read TGTGCCAGCATCCTCCGGGACAGGGAAAGGGAGCAGTACTTC.